Below are 26 T cell receptor beta chains sequenced from a single sample in a study of shared clonotypes between healthy human individuals. Assay: immunoSEQ multiplex PCR; the TCRdb copy retains only in-frame clones and omits some. The sample holds around 600,000 clones, 97% seen once. Sequencing input: naive CD4+ T cells sorted from blood. The subset here: CD45RA+ positively selected. These receptors all come from a woman in her 30s in good health.

V usage is TRBV15 and J usage is TRBJ2-6; possibly TRBD1 for D (6 bases). This CDR3 is built from 18 residues. Trimming shortened V by 1 base and J by 2 bases, and 15 bases separated the two germline ends. Germline V gene data show CDR1 as LNHNV and CDR2 as YYDKDF (reference sequence). The CDR3 spells CATSRVTGTVAGANVLTF. CDR3 nucleotides: TGTGCCACCAGCAGAGTAACAGGGACCGTAGCTGGGGCCAACGTCCTGACTTTC.

The chain carries TRBV20-1 and TRBJ2-1; D might be TRBD2 (6 bases). Germline-derived CDR1 and CDR2 are DFQATT and SNEGSKA (reference sequence). There are 10 residues in the CDR3. Trimming stripped 4 bases from V and 9 bases from J, with 7 bases between. CDR3 sequence: CSAKLAEQFF. DNA for the CDR3: TGCAGTGCTAAACTAGCTGAGCAGTTCTTC.

V and J are TRBV4-1 and TRBJ1-5; the D gene is possibly TRBD1 (5 bases). The germline gives CDR1 MGHRA, CDR2 YSYEKL. V lost 4 bases, J lost 5 bases, and 9 bases lay in between. The CDR3 consists of 13 residues. In DNA form, the CDR3 reads TGCGCCAGCAGCCGTATAGGGGATCAGCCCCAGCATTTT. Translation gives CASSRIGDQPQHF.

The V gene is TRBV5-1, the J gene TRBJ2-5; D remains unclear. There are 13 residues in the CDR3. V lost 4 bases to trimming and J lost 5 bases, with 12 bases between them. Germline CDR1 reads SGHRS; CDR2 reads YFSETQ. The CDR3 is CASSNGPGETQYF. CDR3 nucleotides: TGCGCCAGCAGCAATGGACCTGGGGAGACCCAGTACTTC. The full variable domain, in which reference TRBV5-1 and TRBJ2-5 provide the parts outside the CDR3, is KAGVTQTPRYLIKTRGQQVTLSCSPISGHRSVSWYQQTPGQGLQFLFEYFSETQRNKGNFPGRFSGRQFSNSRSEMNVSTLELGDSALYLCASSNGPGETQYFGPGTRLLVL.

The chain has TRBV2 and TRBJ2-2, with 7 bases matching TRBD2. The germline CDR1 and CDR2 sequences are SNHLY and FYNNEI. V shed 5 bases, J shed 0 bases, and the junction held 3 bases outside the gene matches. The CDR3 length is 15 residues. The CDR3 loop reads CASSLGLANTGELFF. The CDR3, as DNA: TGTGCCAGCAGTCTTGGACTAGCGAACACCGGGGAGCTGTTTTTT.

V gene TRBV30 combines with J gene TRBJ2-3, with D perhaps matching TRBD2 (5 bases). The V and J ends lost 3 bases and 6 bases respectively, with 16 bases between them. The germline CDR1 and CDR2 sequences are GTSNPN and SVGIG (reference sequence). CDR3 length: 14 amino acids. As DNA, the CDR3 is TGTGCCTGGAGAGTCCGTAGGGAGAGGGATACGCAGTATTTT. The encoded protein is CAWRVRRERDTQYF.

V gene TRBV7-8 combines with J gene TRBJ2-6; D perhaps matches TRBD2 (5 bases). The CDR3 length is 16 residues. The V end lost 3 bases, the J end lost 2 bases, and 11 bases lay between the germline ends. Germline lookup yields CDR1 SGHVS and CDR2 FQNEAQ. This CDR3 is CASSFGGRTGANVLTF. DNA for the CDR3: TGTGCCAGCAGCTTCGGAGGAAGGACTGGGGCCAACGTCCTGACTTTC.

The CDR3 bases are TGTGCCAGCTCGCCTACAGGGGTCCTCTCTGGGGCCAACGTCCTGACTTTC. This codes for CASSPTGVLSGANVLTF. J is TRBJ2-6 and V is TRBV18; 7 bases agree with TRBD1. This CDR3 has 17 amino acids. The ends lost 6 bases at V and 0 bases at J; junction bases unmatched: 8. Per germline, CDR1 KGHSH and CDR2 LQKENI.

The rearrangement joins TRBV11-2 to TRBJ2-1, with 8 nucleotides matching TRBD2. CDR1 SGHAT and CDR2 FQNNGV come from the germline V gene. The CDR3 is 16 residues long. With V trimmed by 1 base and J by 4 bases, 6 bases remained unmatched. CDR3 sequence (DNA): TGTGCCAGCAGCTTAGGTGTCGGGAGGGGTTACAATGAGCAGTTCTTC. The encoded protein is CASSLGVGRGYNEQFF.

The V call is TRBV29-1, the J call TRBJ2-7; 9 positions match TRBD1. Germline assignment: CDR1 SQVTM and CDR2 ANQGSEA. The CDR3 is 14 amino acids. J gave up 3 bases and V 6 bases, and 9 bases lay outside the gene matches. The CDR3 sequence: CSVELTGQGYEQYF. The CDR3 DNA reads as TGCAGCGTGGAACTAACGGGACAGGGCTACGAGCAGTACTTC.

The V call is TRBV6-4, the J call TRBJ2-5; 7 bases map to TRBD1. CDR1 is MRHNA, CDR2 SNTAGT, per germline. CDR3 size: 15 residues. Trimming took 4 bases from V and 2 from J; bases not matched to a gene: 7. The CDR3 nucleotides read TGTGCCAGCAGTGTTACCGGGACAGCTCAAGAGACCCAGTACTTC. Its translation is CASSVTGTAQETQYF.

This sequence joins TRBV7-2 and TRBJ1-3, with D possibly matching TRBD1 (5 bases). There are 14 residues in the CDR3. V was cut by 6 bases and J by 2 bases, with 11 bases left in between. Germline assignment: CDR1 SGHTA and CDR2 FQGNSA. CDR3 nucleotide sequence: TGTGCCAGCAGTTGGGACGCAACTGGAAACACCATATATTTT. It codes for CASSWDATGNTIYF.

This chain connects TRBV5-1 to TRBJ1-2, with 7 bases fitting TRBD1. Germline values: CDR1 SGHRS, CDR2 YFSETQ. Trimming cost V 4 bases and J 3 bases; bases outside gene matches: 9. The CDR3 is 15 amino acids. CDR3 protein: CASSGGTAGDYGYTF. CDR3 in DNA: TGCGCCAGCAGCGGCGGGACAGCCGGTGACTATGGCTACACCTTC.

The genes are TRBV18 and TRBJ2-5; no reliable D call. The germline gives CDR1 KGHSH, CDR2 LQKENI. This CDR3 has 12 amino acids. V was shortened by 5 bases and J by 5 bases, with 9 bases between the two germline ends. CDR3 coding DNA: TGTGCCAGCTCAACCACCAGGGAGACCCAGTACTTC. Protein sequence: CASSTTRETQYF.

V is TRBV27 and J is TRBJ2-7, with 8 bases that match TRBD1. Germline loops: CDR1 MNHEY, CDR2 SMNVEV (reference sequence). The CDR3 runs to 15 residues. V lost 6 bases, J lost 2 bases, and 9 bases stayed unmatched. This CDR3 is CASSSTPTGAYEQYF. Here the CDR3 DNA reads TGTGCCAGCAGCTCGACCCCGACAGGGGCCTACGAGCAGTACTTC.

The J gene is TRBJ1-2, the V gene TRBV28; maybe TRBD1 (5 bases). CDR1 is MDHEN and CDR2 is SYDVKM in the germline V gene. The ends were cut back, 6 bases at V and 6 bases at J, with 14 bases in the middle. This CDR3 has 13 amino acids. The CDR3 is CASRYQGLDGYTF. The CDR3 DNA follows: TGTGCCAGCAGATACCAGGGTTTGGATGGCTACACCTTC.

The CDR3 sequence: CAISASQGSYNEQFF. CDR3 in DNA: TGTGCCATCAGTGCATCACAGGGTTCCTACAATGAGCAGTTCTTC. J is TRBJ2-1 and V is TRBV10-3; tentatively, D is TRBD1 (6 bases). The CDR3 is 15 residues long. Trimming shortened V by 4 bases and J by 1 base, and 11 bases separated the two germline ends. The V gene's germline CDR1 is ENHRY and CDR2 SYGVKD.

This chain links TRBV14 with TRBJ2-1; 14 bases fit TRBD2. CDR3 length: 16 amino acids. The V and J ends lost 4 bases and 6 bases, in that order; junction bases with no gene match: 5. Germline V gene sequence: CDR1 SGHDN, CDR2 FVKESK. CDR3 sequence (DNA): TGTGCCAGCAGCCGGGGACTAGCGGGAGACGGCAATGAGCAGTTCTTC. Its protein is CASSRGLAGDGNEQFF.

V gene TRBV6-6 combines with J gene TRBJ1-2; no clear D. The germline gives CDR1 MNHNY, CDR2 SVGAGI (reference sequence). Trimming cost V 4 bases and J 8 bases, with 17 bases left between them. There are 14 residues in the CDR3. CDR3 DNA: TGTGCCAGCAGTTCCCCTGAATCCGTACGGGGCTACACCTTC. As protein: CASSSPESVRGYTF.

The V gene is TRBV5-1, the J gene TRBJ2-1, with 11 nucleotides matching TRBD2. The CDR3 length is 16 residues. V lost 3 bases to trimming and J lost 5 bases; unmatched junction nucleotides: 7. Germline V lookup: CDR1 SGHRS, CDR2 YFSETQ. The CDR3 protein is CASSWGASGRNNEQFF. The CDR3 coding sequence is TGCGCCAGCAGCTGGGGTGCTAGCGGGAGGAACAATGAGCAGTTCTTC.

This rearrangement joins TRBV11-2 to TRBJ2-7, with D maybe TRBD2 (5 bases). The germline V and J ends were trimmed by 0 bases and 0 bases, with 15 bases remaining between them. CDR3 size: 17 residues. Germline V gives CDR1 SGHAT, CDR2 FQNNGV. The DNA of the CDR3 is TGTGCCAGCAGCTTAGATTCTCAGACTACTAACTCCTACGAGCAGTACTTC. Translated: CASSLDSQTTNSYEQYF.

The chain couples TRBV5-1 to TRBJ2-7; D remains ambiguous. Germline V gives CDR1 SGHRS, CDR2 YFSETQ. Trimming removed 0 bases from V and 2 bases from J, with 15 bases in between. The CDR3 contains 16 residues. As DNA, the CDR3 is TGCGCCAGCAGCTTGGTGTCGAATAGCCTGACCTACGAGCAGTACTTC. Residues: CASSLVSNSLTYEQYF.

The chain employs TRBV2 and TRBJ2-1, with a weak D call TRBD1 (5 bases). The CDR3 loop spans 15 amino acids. The germline V gene has CDR1 SNHLY and CDR2 FYNNEI. With 2 bases removed from V and 0 bases from J, the gap between germline ends came to 8 bases. The CDR3 DNA follows: TGTGCCAGCAGTGAACTGGGGCCCTCCTACAATGAGCAGTTCTTC. Translation: CASSELGPSYNEQFF.

The chain employs TRBV13 and TRBJ2-1, with D uncertain. Germline CDR1 PRHDT, CDR2 FYEKMQ (reference sequence). Between the trimmed V and J ends, which lost 5 bases and 4 bases, there was a span of 3 bases. The CDR3 extends over 11 amino acids. CDR3 sequence reads: CASSRYNEQFF. The CDR3 DNA sequence: TGTGCCAGCAGCAGGTACAATGAGCAGTTCTTC.

This chain connects TRBV10-3 to TRBJ1-2; D remains ambiguous. Germline CDR1 reads ENHRY; CDR2 reads SYGVKD. The length of the CDR3 is 12 residues. V was clipped by 8 bases and J by 1 base, with 8 bases between them. The DNA for the CDR3 is TGTGCCATCTCTTCCGGTAACTATGGCTACACCTTC. This translates into CAISSGNYGYTF.

The chain has TRBV30 and TRBJ1-5; no firm D call. Trimming took 2 bases from V and 0 from J, leaving 8 bases between them. Looked up from germline, CDR1 is GTSNPN and CDR2 is SVGIG (reference sequence). The CDR3 is made up of 14 amino acids. The CDR3 here is CAWSTYNSNQPQHF. DNA of the CDR3: TGTGCCTGGAGTACCTACAATAGCAATCAGCCCCAGCATTTT.